The 2 T cell receptor beta chains in this list originate from one sample, sequenced in a study of T cell repertoires in cytomegalovirus infection. Each CDR3 protein gets one entry after TCRdb re-called the reads with MiXCR. In the table there are hundreds of thousands of distinct CDR3 sequences, about a third of which are singletons. Their recognized antigens are unknown. This specimen consisted of cultured CD8+ T cells from PBMCs, obtained from culture after CMV antigen stimulation. These receptors were obtained from a human donor in good health (CMV status not recorded). Some clones in this sample may be carry-over from other donors' samples.

The rearrangement links TRBV6-4 to TRBJ1-2, with unresolved D. Trimming left V 8 bases short and J 3 bases short, with 13 bases between. Looked up from germline, CDR1 is MRHNA and CDR2 is SNTAGT. This CDR3 is built from 13 residues. The CDR3 is CASLTVGDYGYTF. The DNA of the CDR3 is TGTGCCAGCCTGACGGTGGGAGACTATGGCTACACCTTC.

The chain uses TRBV5-6 and TRBJ2-1, with D possibly matching TRBD1 (5 bases). The V end was cut by 2 bases, the J end by 8 bases, with 11 bases between. Germline-derived CDR1 and CDR2 are SGHDT and YYEEEE. The CDR3 extends over 13 amino acids. CDR3 sequence reads: CASSLGVGYEQFF. The CDR3 coding sequence is TGTGCCAGCAGCTTAGGGGTTGGGTATGAGCAGTTCTTC.